This entry lists 30 T cell receptor beta chains sequenced from one sample in a study of blood T cell repertoires in COVID-19. The data were produced by immunoSEQ multiplex PCR, yet TCRdb's version contains in-frame clones alone and is incomplete. The sample records roughly 98,000 clones, around four fifths being singletons. Sample: peripheral blood. The source is a woman between 65 and 79 years old with active or convalescent COVID-19.

The chain is built from TRBV19 and TRBJ1-5; unclear D gene. This CDR3 region has 14 residues. Germline CDR1 is LNHDA and CDR2 is SQIVND (reference sequence). V lost 2 bases and J 6 bases, leaving 11 bases between the germline ends. The CDR3 sequence: CASSINEGGQPQHF. CDR3 DNA: TGTGCCAGTAGTATAAATGAGGGCGGTCAGCCCCAGCATTTT.

The chain combines TRBV27 with TRBJ1-2; 7 bases are shared with TRBD1. The germline CDR1 and CDR2 sequences are MNHEY and SMNVEV (reference sequence). After removal of 5 bases from V and 4 bases from J, the junction contained 4 bases not matched to a gene. The CDR3 is 13 residues long. CDR3 protein: CASSPRDSYGYTF. CDR3 bases: TGTGCCAGCAGTCCCCGGGACAGCTATGGCTACACCTTC.

The genes are TRBV28 and TRBJ1-1; D is ambiguous. Trimming left V 6 bases short and J 7 bases short, with 9 bases between. The CDR3 is made up of 11 amino acids. Germline-derived CDR1 and CDR2 are MDHEN and SYDVKM. This chain's CDR3 is CASRAPREAFF. For the CDR3, the DNA is TGTGCCAGCAGGGCCCCCCGTGAAGCTTTCTTT.

The chain employs TRBV7-2 and TRBJ2-7; 10 positions match TRBD2. The CDR3 covers 14 residues. Germline V CDR1 and CDR2: SGHTA, FQGNSA. V lost 6 bases, J lost 3 bases, and 5 bases stayed unmatched. CDR3 bases: TGTGCCAGCAGTTCTAGCGGGGGTCTCTACGAGCAGTACTTC. Protein product: CASSSSGGLYEQYF.

The chain links TRBV6-1 to TRBJ1-2; D gene uncertain. The CDR3 covers 15 residues. In germline, CDR1 is MNHNS, CDR2 SASEGT. Trimming stripped 3 bases from V and 1 base from J, with 12 bases between. CDR3 loop: CASSDLLQINYGYTF. CDR3 in DNA: TGTGCCAGCAGTGATTTGCTACAGATTAACTATGGCTACACCTTC.

The chain links TRBV5-5 to TRBJ2-4; 7 nucleotides match TRBD1. CDR3 length: 18 amino acids. Trimming cost V 0 bases and J 5 bases; bases outside gene matches: 14. CDR1 is SGHKS and CDR2 is YYEKEE in the germline V gene (reference sequence). This CDR3 reads CASSLAAGDRDSQNIQYF. CDR3 DNA sequence: TGTGCCAGCAGCTTGGCCGCTGGGGACAGAGATTCCCAAAACATTCAGTACTTC. Full variable domain (outside the CDR3, taken from reference TRBV5-5 and TRBJ2-4): DAGVTQSPTHLIKTRGQQVTLRCSPISGHKSVSWYQQVLGQGPQFIFQYYEKEERGRGNFPDRFSARQFPNYSSELNVNALLLGDSALYLCASSLAAGDRDSQNIQYFGAGTRLSVL.

The gene calls are TRBV4-1 and TRBJ2-1, with 11 bases identical to TRBD1. The V and J ends lost 3 bases and 0 bases, in that order; junction bases with no gene match: 1. CDR1 and CDR2 from the germline V gene are MGHRA and YSYEKL. This CDR3 spans 16 amino acids. CDR3 region: CASSQGQGVSYNEQFF. The CDR3 DNA follows: TGCGCCAGCAGCCAGGGACAGGGGGTCTCCTACAATGAGCAGTTCTTC.

The chain recombines TRBV24-1 with TRBJ1-4; D is unresolved. Germline-derived CDR1 and CDR2 are KGHDR and SFDVKD. CDR3 length: 15 amino acids. Between the trimmed V and J ends, which lost 3 bases and 3 bases, there was a span of 10 bases. The CDR3 coding sequence is TGTGCCACCAGTGATGCCCAGTCTTCTAATGAAAAACTGTTTTTT. This encodes CATSDAQSSNEKLFF.

The J gene is TRBJ2-7, the V gene TRBV29-1; D ambiguous. From germline, CDR1 is SQVTM and CDR2 ANQGSEA. The CDR3 is 11 residues long. With 1 base removed from V and 3 bases from J, the gap between germline ends came to 4 bases. The chain's CDR3 is CSVEVNYEQYF. The CDR3 DNA reads as TGCAGCGTTGAAGTTAACTACGAGCAGTACTTC.

The V gene is TRBV18, the J gene TRBJ2-1; D remains ambiguous. V lost 1 base to trimming and J lost 6 bases, with 7 bases between them. The CDR3 length is 13 residues. Per germline, CDR1 KGHSH and CDR2 LQKENI. DNA for the CDR3: TGTGCCAGCTCACCACTTGGCTCCAATGAGCAGTTCTTC. This codes for CASSPLGSNEQFF.

The chain employs TRBV27 and TRBJ1-6; a possible D gene is TRBD1 (5 bases). In germline, CDR1 is MNHEY, CDR2 SMNVEV (reference sequence). The CDR3 runs to 19 residues. The V gene lost 1 base and the J gene lost 3 bases, with 19 bases spanning the gap. This CDR3 reads CASSLYSSQGRSYNSPLHF. The DNA for the CDR3 is TGTGCCAGCAGTTTATATTCCTCGCAGGGAAGAAGCTATAATTCACCCCTCCACTTT.

This chain uses TRBV5-6 with TRBJ1-2, with D perhaps TRBD1 (6 bases). CDR1 SGHDT and CDR2 YYEEEE come from the germline V gene. V was trimmed by 1 base and J by 1 base, leaving 11 bases between them. The CDR3 sequence is 15 residues long. The CDR3 bases are TGTGCCAGCAGCTTGTGGGTAGGGGGTAACTATGGCTACACCTTC. Residues: CASSLWVGGNYGYTF. Filled out from reference TRBV5-6 and TRBJ1-2, the complete variable domain reads DAGVTQSPTHLIKTRGQQVTLRCSPKSGHDTVSWYQQALGQGPQFIFQYYEEEERQRGNFPDRFSGHQFPNYSSELNVNALLLGDSALYLCASSLWVGGNYGYTFGSGTRLTVV.

The chain is built from TRBV7-9 and TRBJ1-3; D is unresolved. Germline V CDR1 and CDR2: SEHNR, FQNEAQ (reference sequence). This CDR3 has 13 residues. V was shortened by 2 bases and J by 8 bases, with 10 bases between the two germline ends. The CDR3 sequence: CASSLNPADTIYF. The DNA of the CDR3 is TGTGCCAGCAGCTTAAACCCGGCGGACACCATATATTTT.

This chain uses TRBV5-1 with TRBJ2-1; TRBD2 matches 8 bases. The junction had 4 bases not matched to a gene; V was cut back by 0 bases and J by 5 bases. The length of the CDR3 is 15 residues. Germline V gene sequence: CDR1 SGHRS, CDR2 YFSETQ. In DNA form, the CDR3 reads TGCGCCAGCAGCTTGGAGCGGGGGACCCACAATGAGCAGTTCTTC. It encodes CASSLERGTHNEQFF.

V gene TRBV4-2 combines with J gene TRBJ1-2; the D is unclear. CDR1 and CDR2 from the germline V gene are LGHNA and YNFKEQ. This CDR3 is built from 16 residues. The V end was cut by 3 bases, the J end by 4 bases, with 18 bases between. This chain's CDR3 is CASSQEVAVTSYGYTF. CDR3 sequence (DNA): TGTGCCAGCAGCCAGGAGGTTGCAGTGACTTCCTATGGCTACACCTTC.

This clone was seen a single time. V usage is TRBV6-2 or TRBV6-3 and J usage is TRBJ1-3; D not resolved. CDR1 is MNHEY and CDR2 is SVGEGT in the germline V gene. The CDR3 sequence is 15 residues long. The V end was cut by 5 bases, the J end by 2 bases, with 13 bases between. CDR3 bases: TGTGCCAGCAGTCGCGGAAAAGGAACTGGAAACACCATATATTTT. As protein: CASSRGKGTGNTIYF.

V and J are TRBV5-1 and TRBJ2-6, with D unclear. Trimming shortened V by 4 bases and J by 1 base, and 6 bases separated the two germline ends. Germline V CDR1 and CDR2: SGHRS, YFSETQ. The CDR3 runs 14 residues. The CDR3: CASSLESGANVLTF. For the CDR3, the DNA is TGCGCCAGCAGCCTAGAGTCTGGGGCCAACGTCCTGACTTTC.

This sequence joins TRBV6-2 or TRBV6-3 and TRBJ1-5; tentatively, D is TRBD1 (6 bases). Germline CDR1 MNHEY, CDR2 SVGEGT. With 0 bases removed from V and 7 bases from J, the gap between germline ends came to 13 bases. CDR3 length: 15 amino acids. The CDR3 DNA follows: TGTGCCAGCAGTTACTCGGGGGGAGGGGGACAGCCCCAGCATTTT. It is translated as CASSYSGGGGQPQHF.

This clone appeared a few times. This chain connects TRBV28 to TRBJ2-7; 7 positions match TRBD1. Germline CDR1 and CDR2: MDHEN and SYDVKM. The V and J ends lost 7 bases and 0 bases, in that order; junction bases with no gene match: 9. The CDR3 has 15 amino acids. CDR3 nucleotides: TGTGCCAGCAACCAACAGGGGCCTAGCTCCTACGAGCAGTACTTC. Residues: CASNQQGPSSYEQYF.

J is TRBJ1-5 and V is TRBV27; no clear D gene. Germline V gene data show CDR1 as MNHEY and CDR2 as SMNVEV (reference sequence). V lost 0 bases and J lost 6, with 9 bases in between. CDR3 size: 14 residues. CDR3 region: CASSLSMVSQPQHF. CDR3 sequence (DNA): TGTGCCAGCAGTTTATCGATGGTGAGTCAGCCCCAGCATTTT.

The chain recombines TRBV7-2 with TRBJ1-6; D might be TRBD1 (6 bases). The CDR3 is made up of 15 amino acids. Between the trimmed V and J ends, which lost 5 bases and 8 bases, there was a span of 16 bases. CDR1 SGHTA and CDR2 FQGNSA come from the germline V gene. CDR3 in DNA: TGTGCCAGCAGCCCCCCCCAGGGGAGACATTCACCCCTCCACTTT. Translated: CASSPPQGRHSPLHF.

The J gene is TRBJ1-6, the V gene TRBV25-1, with 9 bases lining up with TRBD1. This CDR3 has 17 amino acids. With 6 bases clipped from V and 8 bases from J, the junction kept 14 bases outside the gene matches. The germline V gene has CDR1 MGHDK and CDR2 SYGVNS. CDR3 region: CASRGASTGTGYSPLHF. CDR3 in DNA: TGTGCCAGCAGGGGGGCTTCAACCGGGACAGGGTATTCACCCCTCCACTTT.

The chain combines TRBV5-1 with TRBJ1-2; 12 nucleotides agree with TRBD1. The V gene end was trimmed by 3 bases and the J gene end by 6 bases; junction bases not matched to a gene: 6. Germline CDR1 is SGHRS and CDR2 is YFSETQ. The CDR3 totals 15 residues. Written as DNA, the CDR3 is TGCGCCAGCAGCTCCTCCGGGACAGGGGGCAATGGCTACACCTTC. It specifies CASSSSGTGGNGYTF.

This chain links TRBV7-8 with TRBJ1-6, with TRBD1 identical over 8 bases. Looked up from germline, CDR1 is SGHVS and CDR2 is FQNEAQ. Trimming at V came to 0 bases and at J to 15 bases, leaving 13 bases not matched to a gene. The CDR3 covers 16 residues. The chain's CDR3 is CASSLAGQGLAHLLHF. The CDR3 coding sequence is TGTGCCAGCAGCTTAGCAGGACAGGGTTTAGCGCACCTCCTCCACTTT.

The chain links TRBV18 to TRBJ1-2; D is unclear. The CDR3 has 14 amino acids. Germline V gene lookup returns CDR1 KGHSH and CDR2 LQKENI. V was trimmed by 6 bases and J by 2 bases, leaving 13 bases between them. The CDR3 bases are TGTGCCAGCTCCCATGGCAGAAACAACTATGGCTACACCTTC. Protein product: CASSHGRNNYGYTF. Full variable domain (outside the CDR3, taken from reference TRBV18 and TRBJ1-2): NAGVMQNPRHLVRRRGQEARLRCSPMKGHSHVYWYRQLPEEGLKFMVYLQKENIIDESGMPKERFSAEFPKEGPSILRIQQVVRGDSAAYFCASSHGRNNYGYTFGSGTRLTVV.

This clone was detected only a few times. This chain links TRBV9 with TRBJ2-1, with 16 bases fitting TRBD2. V shed 3 bases, J shed 1 base, and the junction held 10 bases outside the gene matches. The CDR3 has 20 amino acids. In germline, CDR1 is SGDLS, CDR2 YYNGEE. In nucleotides, the CDR3 is TGTGCCAGCAGCGCAAGCGCGGGACTAGCGGGGGGGCGGTCCTACAATGAGCAGTTCTTC. It encodes CASSASAGLAGGRSYNEQFF.

This clone was observed a handful of times. The chain recombines TRBV5-1 with TRBJ2-7; D is unclear. Germline V lookup: CDR1 SGHRS, CDR2 YFSETQ. The CDR3 extends over 16 amino acids. Trimming took off 5 bases at V and 1 base at J, with 19 bases between the two ends. The CDR3 loop reads CASSFSRTLQSYEQYF. CDR3 DNA sequence: TGCGCCAGCAGTTTCTCTAGAACCTTGCAATCCTACGAGCAGTACTTC. Full variable domain (outside the CDR3, taken from reference TRBV5-1 and TRBJ2-7): KAGVTQTPRYLIKTRGQQVTLSCSPISGHRSVSWYQQTPGQGLQFLFEYFSETQRNKGNFPGRFSGRQFSNSRSEMNVSTLELGDSALYLCASSFSRTLQSYEQYFGPGTRLTVT.

This clone was found a few times. The V gene is TRBV18, the J gene TRBJ1-1; a weak D match, TRBD1 (6 bases). CDR3 length: 13 residues. With 4 bases removed from V and 5 bases from J, the gap between germline ends came to 11 bases. Per the germline V gene, CDR1 is KGHSH and CDR2 is LQKENI. CDR3 amino acids: CASSQGGETEAFF. The CDR3 DNA reads TGTGCCAGCTCACAAGGGGGGGAGACTGAAGCTTTCTTT. The full variable domain, rest sourced from reference TRBV18 and TRBJ1-1, is NAGVMQNPRHLVRRRGQEARLRCSPMKGHSHVYWYRQLPEEGLKFMVYLQKENIIDESGMPKERFSAEFPKEGPSILRIQQVVRGDSAAYFCASSQGGETEAFFGQGTRLTVV.

The chain links TRBV24-1 to TRBJ1-1, with 8 bases that match TRBD1. The germline V gene encodes CDR1 KGHDR and CDR2 SFDVKD. The J segment lost 1 base and the V segment lost 4 bases, leaving 4 bases of the junction unmatched. The CDR3 has 15 amino acids. The CDR3 region has the DNA TGTGCCACCAGTGACCCGGGGACAGGGAACACTGAAGCTTTCTTT. Translated, it gives CATSDPGTGNTEAFF.

The rearrangement links TRBV29-1 to TRBJ2-1; 8 bases agree with TRBD2. The CDR3 runs to 15 residues. CDR1 SQVTM and CDR2 ANQGSEA come from the germline V gene. With 1 base clipped from V and 9 bases from J, the junction kept 11 bases outside the gene matches. CDR3 region: CSVEGKRGTLGEQFF. The CDR3 DNA follows: TGCAGCGTTGAAGGAAAGCGGGGGACCCTCGGTGAGCAGTTCTTC.